This T cell receptor (beta chain) was sequenced for a study of shared clonotypes between healthy human individuals. Whole-study context: The cohort comprised a couple of women and a few men. Their ages spanned 18 to 49 years.

The CDR3 consists of 18 residues. Germline lookup yields CDR1 MNHEY and CDR2 SMNVEV (reference sequence). Trimming removed 0 bases from V and 4 bases from J; junction bases left unmatched: 6. Notes on the study in general: Against clonotypes common to all four donors, non-shared ones had lower generation probabilities.

Note on this clone: The antigen is not known.

CD45RO-negative, CCR7-selected cells formed the naive CD8 fraction, which excluded terminally differentiated effector memory CD45RA+ cells. The assay was immunoSEQ multiplex PCR, and TCRdb's table has in-frame clones only and misses some. The sample carries approximately 2,000,000 clones, just over 90% recorded once. The sequenced sample consisted of naive CD8+ T cells from PBMCs. The rearrangement uses TRBV27 and TRBJ2-1; 13 nucleotides agree with TRBD2. This TCR was recovered from a man younger than 30 in good health. Some clones in this sample may be carry-over from other donors' samples. The CDR3 region has the DNA TGTGCCAGCAGTTTATCCCCGGGACTAGCGGGGATTTACAATGAGCAGTTCTTC. The encoded protein is CASSLSPGLAGIYNEQFF.